These 8 T cell receptor beta chains share one sample of origin, sequenced in a study of shared clonotypes between healthy human individuals. Produced via immunoSEQ multiplex PCR; TCRdb's table is partial and in-frame only. The sample lists about 2 million clones; about 95% were seen once. CD8 cells classed as naive were CD45RO-negative and positively selected for CCR7, excluding terminally differentiated effector memory CD45RA+ cells. Sequencing was carried out using naive CD8+ T cells sorted from blood. All receptors derive from a man aged 18-30 years in good health.

The chain recombines TRBV30 with TRBJ2-5; the D is unclear. The CDR3 contains 14 residues. Trimming took off 1 base at V and 2 bases at J, with 11 bases between the two ends. The V gene's germline CDR1 is GTSNPN and CDR2 SVGIG (reference sequence). The CDR3 loop is CAWSDRPAQETQYF. CDR3 bases: TGTGCCTGGAGTGATCGGCCGGCTCAAGAGACCCAGTACTTC.

This clone was found once. This chain links TRBV6-6 with TRBJ2-7; D perhaps matches TRBD2 (6 bases). V was clipped by 2 bases and J by 5 bases, with 13 bases between them. The germline gives CDR1 MNHNY, CDR2 SVGAGI (reference sequence). This CDR3 spans 14 amino acids. CDR3 bases: TGTGCCAGCAGTTACCTAACGGAGGGGAACGAGCAGTACTTC. Its protein is CASSYLTEGNEQYF.

V gene TRBV6-5 combines with J gene TRBJ2-1, with TRBD1 matching 10 bases. The CDR3 covers 13 residues. Losses at the gene ends were 5 bases for V and 10 bases for J; bases not matched to a gene: 5. Looked up from germline, CDR1 is MNHEY and CDR2 is SVGAGI. The CDR3 loop is CASSGDRGPEQFF. CDR3 DNA: TGTGCCAGCAGTGGGGACAGGGGTCCCGAGCAGTTCTTC.

V usage is TRBV6-1 and J usage is TRBJ2-1, with D possibly TRBD2 on 5 matching bases. The CDR3 extends over 16 amino acids. CDR1 MNHNS and CDR2 SASEGT come from the germline V gene. Trimming took 4 bases from V and 5 from J, leaving 18 bases between them. The DNA for the CDR3 is TGTGCCAGCAGTGCCGCAAGCCGGGGTAGAGACAATGAGCAGTTCTTC. Protein: CASSAASRGRDNEQFF.

The chain has TRBV12-5 and TRBJ2-5, with 7 bases identical to TRBD2. V lost 5 bases and J lost 0; bases outside the gene matches: 6. The germline V gene encodes CDR1 LGHNT and CDR2 FRNRAP. The CDR3 is 15 residues long. CDR3 bases: TGTGCTAGTGGTCGCGGTAGCGGGTACCAAGAGACCCAGTACTTC. Protein product: CASGRGSGYQETQYF. Looking up the rest from reference TRBV12-5 and TRBJ2-5 gives the full variable domain: DARVTQTPRHKVTEMGQEVTMRCQPILGHNTVFWYRQTMMQGLELLAYFRNRAPLDDSGMPKDRFSAEMPDATLATLKIQPSEPRDSAVYFCASGRGSGYQETQYFGPGTRLLVL.

The chain links TRBV4-1 to TRBJ2-7; D unclear. Trimming cost V 2 bases and J 2 bases, with 13 bases left between them. The germline gives CDR1 MGHRA, CDR2 YSYEKL. CDR3 length: 15 amino acids. CDR3 residues: CASSQTTPSTYEQYF. DNA for the CDR3: TGCGCCAGCAGCCAAACGACACCTAGTACCTACGAGCAGTACTTC.

The chain has TRBV4-1 and TRBJ2-2; TRBD1 or TRBD2 may be the D gene (5 bases each). This CDR3 is 15 amino acids long. Per the germline V gene, CDR1 is MGHRA and CDR2 is YSYEKL. The V and J ends lost 0 bases and 6 bases respectively, with 11 bases between them. The CDR3 reads CASSQERGVPGELFF. The CDR3 DNA reads as TGCGCCAGCAGCCAAGAGAGGGGTGTGCCCGGGGAGCTGTTTTTT.

V and J are TRBV27 and TRBJ2-1; no clear D gene. Germline CDR1 reads MNHEY; CDR2 reads SMNVEV (reference sequence). Trimming took off 5 bases at V and 2 bases at J, with 13 bases between the two ends. CDR3 length: 15 residues. As DNA, the CDR3 is TGTGCCAGCAGTCCCTCTGTTGTGACCTACAATGAGCAGTTCTTC. Protein product: CASSPSVVTYNEQFF.